This T cell receptor (beta chain) was observed in a study of PD-L1 blockade in urothelial cancer. Study context: Patients previously received 0 to 3 chemotherapy regimens.

V shed 6 bases and J shed 0 bases, with 11 bases lying between them. The CDR3 has 13 residues. Germline V gene data show CDR1 as SQVTM and CDR2 as ANQGSEA. Broader study findings: Below-median pretreatment blood TCR clonality was a predictor of better survival. Durable benefit accompanied greater 3-week expansion of tumor-associated blood clones.

TCRdb's table, derived via immunoSEQ multiplex PCR, lists solely in-frame clones and lacks some. The table has about 37,000 clones, 82% seen once. In regard to this clone: Its antigen is undetermined.

The sample was PBMCs, taken around atezolizumab (anti-PD-L1) treatment. The chain couples TRBV29-1 to TRBJ1-1, with a tentative D call TRBD1 (6 bases). This receptor was obtained from a man in his 60s with urothelial cancer. The CDR3 spells CSVRGTLNTEAFF. DNA for the CDR3: TGCAGCGTGAGGGGGACCCTGAACACTGAAGCTTTCTTT. The variable domain in full, with the rest retrieved from reference TRBV29-1 and TRBJ1-1, is SAVISQKPSRDICQRGTSLTIQCQVDSQVTMMFWYRQQPGQSLTLIATANQGSEATYESGFVIDKFPISRPNLTFSTLTVSNMSPEDSSIYLCSVRGTLNTEAFFGQGTRLTVV.